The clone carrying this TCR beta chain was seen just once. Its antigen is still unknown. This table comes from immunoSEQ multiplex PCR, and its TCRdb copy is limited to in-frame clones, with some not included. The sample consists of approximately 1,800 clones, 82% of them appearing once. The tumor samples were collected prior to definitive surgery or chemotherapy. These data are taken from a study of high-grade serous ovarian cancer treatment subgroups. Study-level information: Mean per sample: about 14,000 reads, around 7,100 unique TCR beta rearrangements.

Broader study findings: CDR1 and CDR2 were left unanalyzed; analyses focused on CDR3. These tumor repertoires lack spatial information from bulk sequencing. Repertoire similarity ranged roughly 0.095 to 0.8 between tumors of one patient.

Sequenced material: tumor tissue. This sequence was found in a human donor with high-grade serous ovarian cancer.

In DNA form, the CDR3 reads TGTGCCAGCAGTAGCCTCCCCGGGGGGCTTTTAGGGTACACTGAAGCTTTCTTT. The encoded protein is CASSSLPGGLLGYTEAFF. The chain joins TRBV2 to TRBJ1-1, with D possibly TRBD1 on 6 matching bases. CDR1 is SNHLY, CDR2 FYNNEI, per germline. The CDR3 sequence is 18 residues long. V was pared by 5 bases and J by 3 bases, with 25 bases between.